These T cell receptor beta chains were read from a single sample in a study of blood T cell repertoires in COVID-19. Sequencing was performed with immunoSEQ multiplex PCR; in TCRdb, only in-frame clones are kept and a portion is missing. The data show about 270,000 clones, with more than 75% seen just once and around 9.5% held by the top ten. Sequenced material: peripheral blood. These receptors came from a man in his forties who had recovered from COVID-19. Both conserved end residues are part of each CDR3. D genes are given only for firm matches. Rows give clone size only sometimes, using once, few, many, or a class for an expanded clone.

clone_size cdr3_length j_call d_call v_call cdr3_nt cdr3_aa
NA 16 TRBJ1-4 TRBD1 TRBV18 TGTGCCAGCTCACCTTTGACGACAGGGGATGATGAAAAACTGTTTTTT CASSPLTTGDDEKLFF
few 16 TRBJ2-1 TRBD1 TRBV18 TGTGCCAGCTCACCACCGCCGTGGACAGGGTGGGGTGAGCAGTTCTTC CASSPPPWTGWGEQFF
NA 13 TRBJ2-5 TRBD2 TRBV19 TGTGCCAGTAAACTAGCGGGGTCGGAGACCCAGTACTTC CASKLAGSETQYF
NA 15 TRBJ2-3 TRBD2 TRBV5-1 TGCGCCAGCAGCGCGGGAGGAGTGATCACAGATACGCAGTATTTT CASSAGGVITDTQYF
NA 13 TRBJ1-5 TRBD1 TRBV2 TGTGCCAGCAGTCAGGGACAGTCCCAGCCCCAGCATTTT CASSQGQSQPQHF
NA 17 TRBJ1-4 TRBD1 TRBV11-2 TGTGCCAGCAGCCCGGGGGGGACAGGGGGCGTCGTGGGAAAACTGTTTTTT CASSPGGTGGVVGKLFF
NA 14 TRBJ2-7 TRBD2 TRBV15 TGTGCCACCAGCAGAGATCTGGCGGGGGGCGAGCAGTACTTC CATSRDLAGGEQYF
NA 15 TRBJ2-7 NA TRBV5-1 TGCGCCAGCAGCTTGCGCCCAGGGGTCTCGGGAGAGCAGTACTTC CASSLRPGVSGEQYF
NA 17 TRBJ1-2 TRBD1 TRBV5-1 TGCGCCAGCAGCGCTGCTGGACAGGGTTTTGGGGGCGATGGCTACACCTTC CASSAAGQGFGGDGYTF
once 13 TRBJ1-1 NA TRBV14 TGTGCCAGCAGCCCGTACAGGAACACTGAAGCTTTCTTT CASSPYRNTEAFF
few 14 TRBJ2-7 TRBD2 TRBV11-3 TGTGCCAGCAGCTTAGGCGGGAGTACCTACGAGCAGTACTTC CASSLGGSTYEQYF
NA 12 TRBJ2-3 NA TRBV12-3/TRBV12-4 TGTGCCAGCAGAGGAGGGTGGGATACGCAGTATTTT CASRGGWDTQYF
NA 15 TRBJ1-5 TRBD1 TRBV12-5 TGTGCTAGTGGTTTTGGACAGGGGGGCAATCAGCCCCAGCATTTT CASGFGQGGNQPQHF
once 14 TRBJ2-5 TRBD2 TRBV5-1 TGCGCCAGCAGCCCCATAGCGGGAGAAGAGACCCAGTACTTC CASSPIAGEETQYF
NA 15 TRBJ1-2 TRBD1 TRBV6-6 TGTGCCAGCAGTCATTCCGGGACAGGAGGCTATGGCTACACCTTC CASSHSGTGGYGYTF
few 14 TRBJ2-5 TRBD2 TRBV5-4 TGTGCCAGCAGCTCGGGGGGGGATGGAGAGACCCAGTACTTC CASSSGGDGETQYF
once 13 TRBJ1-1 NA TRBV12-3/TRBV12-4 TGTGCCAGCAGTTTAGGGGGGCCCACTGAAGCTTTCTTT CASSLGGPTEAFF
once 16 TRBJ2-7 TRBD2 TRBV14 TGTGCCAGCAGCCAAGTTAGGACTAGCGGTACCTACGAGCAGTACTTC CASSQVRTSGTYEQYF
once 13 TRBJ2-3 NA TRBV10-3 TGTGCCATCAGAGGAGGGATAACAGATACGCAGTATTTT CAIRGGITDTQYF
NA 16 TRBJ2-1 TRBD2 TRBV7-2 TGTGCCAGCAGCTTATTAGCGGGGGACTCCTACAATGAGCAGTTCTTC CASSLLAGDSYNEQFF
NA 16 TRBJ2-3 TRBD2 TRBV9 TGTGCCAGCAGCTCCCGGACTAGCGAGCTGACAGATACGCAGTATTTT CASSSRTSELTDTQYF
once 14 TRBJ2-7 NA TRBV18 TGTGCCAGCTCACCGAAAGCGGTGGGAGGCGAGCAGTACTTC CASSPKAVGGEQYF
NA 15 TRBJ1-1 NA TRBV30 TGTGCCTGGAAAAGCATCACCCCGAGCCGCACTGAAGCTTTCTTT CAWKSITPSRTEAFF
NA 11 TRBJ2-7 NA TRBV6-5 TGTGCCAGCAGTTCTCTCTACGAGCAGTACTTC CASSSLYEQYF
NA 18 TRBJ2-3 TRBD2 TRBV7-2 TGTGCCAGCAGCGTAAGTGGTATCGGACTAGCGGGGGCCTATACGCAGTATTTT CASSVSGIGLAGAYTQYF
NA 14 TRBJ1-1 NA TRBV7-9 TGTGCCAGCAGCCATTGGACTGGGAACACTGAAGCTTTCTTT CASSHWTGNTEAFF
NA 13 TRBJ1-1 NA TRBV19 TGTGCCAGTAGTATTGGCAAGAACACTGAAGCTTTCTTT CASSIGKNTEAFF
NA 16 TRBJ2-1 TRBD2 TRBV9 TGTGCCAGCAGCGTAGCTATTCGGGAGGTCTACAATGAGCAGTTCTTC CASSVAIREVYNEQFF
NA 15 TRBJ1-5 NA TRBV11-2 TGTGCCAGCAGCTTAGACAGGATCGGCAATCAGCCCCAGCATTTT CASSLDRIGNQPQHF
once 12 TRBJ2-3 NA TRBV12-5 TGTGCTAGTGGAGGAGTCACAGATACGCAGTATTTT CASGGVTDTQYF
NA 14 TRBJ1-6 NA TRBV5-4 TGTGCCAGCAGCTTCGTAGGGGGTAATTCACCCCTCCACTTT CASSFVGGNSPLHF
NA 13 TRBJ2-3 NA TRBV4-1 TGCGCCAGCAGCCAAGGTATCACAGATACGCAGTATTTT CASSQGITDTQYF
NA 12 TRBJ1-5 NA TRBV6-5 TGTGCCAGCTTCGGTAGCAATCAGCCCCAGCATTTT CASFGSNQPQHF
NA 17 TRBJ2-3 NA TRBV4-3 TGCGCCAGCAGCCAAGATCTAGGGCCTAGCAGGTTTAATACGCAGTATTTT CASSQDLGPSRFNTQYF
few 16 TRBJ1-2 TRBD1 TRBV7-2 TGTGCCAGCAGCTTAGCGCCGGGACAGGCAAACTATGGCTACACCTTC CASSLAPGQANYGYTF
NA 14 TRBJ1-3 NA TRBV7-2 TGTGCCAGCAGCTTAGGGACAACTGGAAACACCATATATTTT CASSLGTTGNTIYF
NA 15 TRBJ1-1 TRBD1 TRBV7-6 TGTGCCAGCAGCTCTAGACAGGGGGGGTACACTGAAGCTTTCTTT CASSSRQGGYTEAFF
NA 14 TRBJ2-1 NA TRBV29-1 TGCAGCGTTGATTCGCCGGGAGTAGGCAATGAGCAGTTCTTC CSVDSPGVGNEQFF
few 15 TRBJ1-1 NA TRBV18 TGTGCCAGCTCACCTTACACAAGTCAGAACACTGAAGCTTTCTTT CASSPYTSQNTEAFF
NA 14 TRBJ2-3 NA TRBV11-3 TGTGCCAGCAGCTTAGGTGGGGCGGTGGATACGCAGTATTTT CASSLGGAVDTQYF
NA 12 TRBJ2-3 NA TRBV7-9 TGTGCCAGCAGCTTAGTAAAAGATACGCAGTATTTT CASSLVKDTQYF
once 16 TRBJ2-1 NA TRBV24-1 TGTGCCACCAGTGACCGTAGCGCGAGCTCCTACAATGAGCAGTTCTTC CATSDRSASSYNEQFF
NA 15 TRBJ1-2 NA TRBV4-3 TGCGCCAGCAGCCAATTACAGGGAACCACCGATGGCTACACCTTC CASSQLQGTTDGYTF
NA 15 TRBJ1-2 NA TRBV5-6 TGTGCCAGCAGCTCAATGTGGCTGCAGGGCTATGGCTACACCTTC CASSSMWLQGYGYTF